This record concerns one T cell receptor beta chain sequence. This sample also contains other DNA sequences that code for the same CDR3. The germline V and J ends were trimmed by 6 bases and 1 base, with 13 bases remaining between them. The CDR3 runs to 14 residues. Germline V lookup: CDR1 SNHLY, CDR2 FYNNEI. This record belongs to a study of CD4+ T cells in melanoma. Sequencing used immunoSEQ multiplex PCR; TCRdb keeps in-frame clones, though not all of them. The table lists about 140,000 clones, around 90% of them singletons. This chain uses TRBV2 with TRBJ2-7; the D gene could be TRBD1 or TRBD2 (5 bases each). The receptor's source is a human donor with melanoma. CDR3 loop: CASSGLGGSYEQYF. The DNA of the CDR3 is TGTGCCAGCAGCGGTCTTGGGGGTTCCTACGAGCAGTACTTC.